A selection of T cell receptor beta chains follows, all from one sample in a study of somatic mutations in cytotoxic T cells in rheumatoid arthritis. The table came from immunoSEQ multiplex PCR; TCRdb's copy has only in-frame clones and leaves some out. The data contain thousands of clones, approximately 81% of them seen just once; the ten biggest clones take up 20% to 25%. Material: CD8+ T cells sorted from blood. The receptor set was obtained from an adult with rheumatoid arthritis. Both conserved end residues are part of each CDR3. A D gene is named only where the DNA matches it firmly. A row's size may be missing; if present it is once, few, many or a size class.

v_call	clone_size	d_call	j_call	cdr3_nt	cdr3_aa
TRBV9	NA	NA	TRBJ1-4	TGTGCCAGCAGCGAGGGGGGGGCAACTAATGAAAAACTGTTTTTT	CASSEGGATNEKLFF
TRBV9	once	NA	TRBJ1-5	TGTGCCAGCAGCGTAGGGGGGAGCCAGCCCCAGCATTTT	CASSVGGSQPQHF
TRBV18	NA	NA	TRBJ2-2	TGTGCCAGCTCAGAGGTCCCCCGGCCATTGGGCGGGGAGCTGTTTTTT	CASSEVPRPLGGELFF
TRBV19	few	NA	TRBJ2-7	TGTGCCAGTAGTATAGCATCGGCAGGCGGAGGCGAGCAGTACTTC	CASSIASAGGGEQYF
TRBV2	NA	NA	TRBJ1-1	TGTGCCAGCAGTGACAGGGGGAACACTGAAGCTTTCTTT	CASSDRGNTEAFF
TRBV5-4	few	TRBD1	TRBJ1-2	TGTGCCAGCAGCCCCGAACAGGGGAACTATGGCTACACCTTC	CASSPEQGNYGYTF
TRBV4-3	once	NA	TRBJ2-7	TGCGCCAGCAGCCCGGGAATGAGCTCCTACGAGCAGTACTTC	CASSPGMSSYEQYF
TRBV5-6	medium-sized	TRBD1	TRBJ1-4	TGTGCCAGCAGCACCGGGACAGGGGGGCGAAATGAAAAACTGTTTTTT	CASSTGTGGRNEKLFF
TRBV5-6	NA	NA	TRBJ1-1	TGTGCCAGCAGCTGGGGGCTCGCCGAAGCTTTCTTT	CASSWGLAEAFF
TRBV7-6	NA	NA	TRBJ2-2	TGTGCCAGCAGTTCCACCGGGGAGCTGTTTTTT	CASSSTGELFF
TRBV28	NA	NA	TRBJ1-2	TGTGCCAGCATACCCTCCGGGAACTATGGCTACACCTTC	CASIPSGNYGYTF
TRBV19	once	NA	TRBJ1-1	TGTGCCAGTAGTATAGATCTAGGGGCCACTGAAGCTTTCTTT	CASSIDLGATEAFF
TRBV7-2	NA	TRBD2	TRBJ2-7	TGTGCCAGCAGCTGGGGGGGGAGCGGTTACGAGCAGTACTTC	CASSWGGSGYEQYF
TRBV5-4	NA	NA	TRBJ2-3	TGTGCCAGCAGCCGGAGGGCAGATACGCAGTATTTT	CASSRRADTQYF
TRBV7-8	few	TRBD2	TRBJ2-7	TGTGCCAGCAGCGAAATGGGAGGGGTAGGCTACGAGCAGTACTTC	CASSEMGGVGYEQYF
TRBV18	once	NA	TRBJ2-1	TGTGCCAGCTCTCCAGGGGCTAGCAGGTCTGCGGACTCCTACAATGAGCAGTTCTTC	CASSPGASRSADSYNEQFF
TRBV6-5	few	NA	TRBJ2-7	TGTGCCAGCAGTTACGGGTTCGACAGCTCCTACGAGCAGTACTTC	CASSYGFDSSYEQYF
TRBV4-1	once	NA	TRBJ1-2	TGCGCCAGCAGCCAAGAAGGCTTAGAGGATGGCTACACCTTC	CASSQEGLEDGYTF
TRBV4-3	NA	NA	TRBJ2-7	TGCGCCAGCAGCCATGGTCAGGGGGAGCAGTACTTC	CASSHGQGEQYF
TRBV9	NA	TRBD1	TRBJ1-2	TGTGCCAGCAGCGCGACAGGGGAGGCTCATGGCTACACCTTC	CASSATGEAHGYTF
TRBV30	few	NA	TRBJ1-1	TGTGCCTGGAGTGTCACCCTGGGCACTGAAGCTTTCTTT	CAWSVTLGTEAFF
TRBV19	NA	TRBD2	TRBJ2-5	TGTGCCAGTAGTACTGCCGGGACTAGCGGGGGGATTCGTGAGACCCAGTACTTC	CASSTAGTSGGIRETQYF
TRBV7-8	NA	NA	TRBJ2-3	TGTGCCAGCAGCTCAGGAGCGGGTACGCAGTATTTT	CASSSGAGTQYF
TRBV5-6	NA	NA	TRBJ1-2	TGTGCCGGGCGGCGAGGGGGGGATTTTGGCTACACCTTC	CAGRRGGDFGYTF
TRBV6-4	NA	TRBD1	TRBJ1-6	TGTGCCAGCAGCTTGAAGGGGGCAGGGAAATCACCCCTCCACTTT	CASSLKGAGKSPLHF
TRBV28	NA	TRBD2	TRBJ2-3	TGTGCCAGCAGAGGACTAGCGGGGTCCCGCACCGTCTCAGATACGCAGTATTTT	CASRGLAGSRTVSDTQYF
TRBV7-9	once	NA	TRBJ2-2	TGTGCCAGCAGCTCAGGGGAGACGGCCACCGGGGAGCTGTTTTTT	CASSSGETATGELFF
TRBV27	NA	NA	TRBJ2-2	TGTGCCAGCAGTCCCTTGGGGGGCGGGGAGCTGTTTTTT	CASSPLGGGELFF
TRBV19	NA	TRBD1	TRBJ2-6	TGTGCCAGTAGTATAGATATCCCGGGACAGGGGTCCTCTGGGGCCAACGTCCTGACTTTC	CASSIDIPGQGSSGANVLTF
TRBV4-1	large	TRBD1	TRBJ2-7	TGCGCCAGCAGCCTATACGGGACAGGGGAATACGAGCAGTACTTC	CASSLYGTGEYEQYF
TRBV2	NA	NA	TRBJ1-5	TGTGCCAGCAGAGGGGGGGCTGGTGGCAATCAGCCCCAGCATTTT	CASRGGAGGNQPQHF
TRBV9	few	NA	TRBJ2-1	TGTGCCAGCAGCGTAGGGGGGGCGGGTTACAATGAGCAGTTCTTC	CASSVGGAGYNEQFF
TRBV11-3	NA	NA	TRBJ2-2	TGTGCCAGCAGCTTAGATCGGGCCTTCACCGGGGAGCTGTTTTTT	CASSLDRAFTGELFF
TRBV7-8	NA	TRBD1	TRBJ2-7	TGTGCCAGCAGCCTCATTACAGGGGGCGCAGAATACGAGCAGTACTTC	CASSLITGGAEYEQYF
TRBV11-1	NA	NA	TRBJ2-2	TGTGCCAGCACCCACTTGGCCGGGGAGCTGTTTTTT	CASTHLAGELFF
TRBV28	NA	NA	TRBJ2-2	TGTGCCAGCAGGGACAGCTCGAACGGCGGGGAGCTGTTTTTT	CASRDSSNGGELFF
TRBV5-6	NA	NA	TRBJ2-3	TGTGCCAGCAGCTGGGGCGGGGCGGGAGATACGCAGTATTTT	CASSWGGAGDTQYF
TRBV19	NA	NA	TRBJ1-2	TGTGCCAGTAGTCAACAGTATGGCTACACCTTC	CASSQQYGYTF
TRBV7-9	NA	TRBD1	TRBJ2-5	TGTGCCAGCAGCATCAGGGCAGGGGGTACGGAGACCCAGTACTTC	CASSIRAGGTETQYF
TRBV7-8	NA	NA	TRBJ1-1	TGTGCCAGCAGCAGTCGGTCAGGGGAGTACACTGAAGCTTTCTTT	CASSSRSGEYTEAFF
TRBV28	NA	NA	TRBJ1-6	TGTGCCAGCAGTTTCGGGGGCCCCCTCGGGCCCCTCCACTTT	CASSFGGPLGPLHF
TRBV5-5	NA	NA	TRBJ1-3	TGTGCCAGCAGCTTGGTGGGGGCTGGAAACACCATATATTTT	CASSLVGAGNTIYF
TRBV21-1	NA	NA	TRBJ1-2	TGTGCCAGCAGCAAAGGGGTAAAGGGGGGGCGAAGGAGCTACACCTTC	CASSKGVKGGRRSYTF
TRBV4-1	once	TRBD2	TRBJ2-7	TGCGCCAGCAGCCTCGAATTAGCGGGTACGGTATACGAGCAGTACTTC	CASSLELAGTVYEQYF
TRBV7-9	once	NA	TRBJ2-1	TGTGCCAGCAGCTCCGATGGGTATGAGGGGGGGGAGTTGTACAATGAGCAGTTCTTC	CASSSDGYEGGELYNEQFF
TRBV29-1	few	NA	TRBJ2-7	TGCAGCGTCGGGGACGGTTCCGAGCAGTACTTC	CSVGDGSEQYF
TRBV14	NA	TRBD1	TRBJ2-1	TGTGCCAGCAGCCAAGTTCAGGGGGCTCGGTACAATGAGCAGTTCTTC	CASSQVQGARYNEQFF
TRBV5-1	once	NA	TRBJ1-1	TGCGCCAGCAGCCCGACGGTTTTAGGGGTGAGGAGCACTGAAGCTTTCTTT	CASSPTVLGVRSTEAFF
TRBV6-5	NA	TRBD2	TRBJ2-3	TGTGCCAGCAGTTACGCTGGTGGGGAGGGCCGGGATACGCAGTATTTT	CASSYAGGEGRDTQYF
TRBV29-1	NA	TRBD1	TRBJ2-1	TGCAGCGTTGAAACAGGGGAGCGAAACAATGAGCAGTTCTTC	CSVETGERNNEQFF
TRBV19	once	TRBD1	TRBJ1-1	TGTGCCAGTAGTCCAGCAGGGGGCACTGAAGCTTTCTTT	CASSPAGGTEAFF
TRBV19	NA	TRBD1	TRBJ1-5	TGTGCCAGTAAATTGCAGGGGGGGAATCAGCCCCAGCATTTT	CASKLQGGNQPQHF
TRBV25-1	NA	TRBD1	TRBJ1-2	TGTGCCAGCAGTGAATCGGGCAGGGGGATAGATGGCTACACCTTC	CASSESGRGIDGYTF
TRBV9	NA	NA	TRBJ2-5	TGTGCCAGCAGCGAAGGTGTGGGGGTTCAAGAGACCCAGTACTTC	CASSEGVGVQETQYF
TRBV4-2	NA	TRBD1	TRBJ2-7	TGTGCCAGCAGCCAAGTTCAGGACAGGGGGGACGAGCAGTACTTC	CASSQVQDRGDEQYF
TRBV7-9	NA	TRBD1	TRBJ2-1	TGTGCCAGCAGCCCAACTTCAGGGGGCCGGGGTGAGCAGTTCTTC	CASSPTSGGRGEQFF